Listed here are 13 T cell receptor beta chains from one sample, sequenced in a study of blood T cells in healthy people across ages. A J-beta primer mix and a sample-barcoded 5' primer were used in a second PCR of about 7 to 12 cycles. TCRdb independently ran MiXCR on the 5' RACE reads; one entry per CDR3 protein. Here the sample spans approximately 800,000 distinct CDR3 sequences, roughly 26% being singletons. This sample was shared with a second study, whose subject was T cells of mothers and their children.

Material: blood. These TCRs come from a boy younger than 18 in good health.

In DNA, the CDR3 is TGCGCCAGCAGCTTGGGGCCTAGCTTCGACGGGAATGAGCAGTTCTTC. Residues: CASSLGPSFDGNEQFF. The J gene is TRBJ2-5, the V gene TRBV5-1; TRBD2 might be the D (5 bases). The J call may be faulty, since TRBJ2-1 better matches the DNA end. There are 16 residues in the CDR3. Per the germline V gene, CDR1 is SGHRS and CDR2 is YFSETQ.

This chain joins TRBV3-1 and TRBJ2-3, with 11 bases fitting TRBD2. Germline values: CDR1 LGHDT, CDR2 YNNKEL (reference sequence). After removal of 1 base from V and 6 bases from J, the junction contained 6 bases not matched to a gene. The CDR3 totals 16 residues. CDR3: CASSQVLAGGQDTQYF. The CDR3 DNA reads TGTGCCAGCAGCCAAGTCTTAGCGGGGGGGCAGGATACGCAGTATTTT.

The gene calls are TRBV28 and TRBJ1-2; 9 nucleotides align to TRBD1. Germline CDR1 is MDHEN and CDR2 is SYDVKM. The CDR3 spans 14 residues. Trimming removed 8 bases from V and 2 bases from J; junction bases left unmatched: 6. CDR3: CASGNRGPNYGYTF. CDR3 in DNA: TGTGCCAGCGGGAACAGGGGGCCAAACTATGGCTACACCTTC.

This clonotype was picked up a small number of times. V usage is TRBV7-6 and J usage is TRBJ1-3; D not certain. The germline V gene has CDR1 SGHVS and CDR2 FNYEAQ. The CDR3 has 15 amino acids. The V gene lost 0 bases and the J gene lost 0 bases, with 6 bases spanning the gap. The CDR3 sequence: CASSLAPNSGNTIYF. CDR3 coding DNA: TGTGCCAGCAGCTTAGCCCCTAACTCTGGAAACACCATATATTTT.

In this sample, this clonotype turned up a few times. One junction end disagrees with the germline gene, perhaps due to a read error. The genes are TRBV12-3 or TRBV12-4 and TRBJ1-2; D gene uncertain. The CDR3 has 15 amino acids. The CDR3 protein is CANSPTPWRDYGYTF. CDR3 DNA: TGTGCCAACAGTCCTACCCCCTGGAGGGACTATGGCTACACCTTC.

The table lists this clonotype with a few counts. This chain connects TRBV5-1 to TRBJ2-1, with D perhaps being TRBD1 or TRBD2 (5 bases each). Per the germline V gene, CDR1 is SGHRS and CDR2 is YFSETQ. The CDR3 length is 16 residues. Trimming shortened V by 4 bases and J by 0 bases, and 14 bases separated the two germline ends. The CDR3 DNA follows: TGCGCCAGCAGCGTGAAGGCAGGGAGCTCCTACAATGAGCAGTTCTTC. Protein sequence: CASSVKAGSSYNEQFF.

This chain uses TRBV29-1 with TRBJ1-2, with 11 bases aligning to TRBD1. The junction had 7 bases not matched to a gene; V was cut back by 4 bases and J by 9 bases. Per germline, CDR1 SQVTM and CDR2 ANQGSEA. CDR3 length: 13 residues. As DNA, the CDR3 is TGCAGCGTTGGACGGACAGGGGGCATGAGCTACACCTTC. Protein product: CSVGRTGGMSYTF.

J is TRBJ1-1 and V is TRBV19; D perhaps matches TRBD1 (5 bases). Germline CDR1 is LNHDA and CDR2 is SQIVND (reference sequence). V was pared by 10 bases and J by 4 bases, with 16 bases between. The CDR3 is 13 amino acids. In DNA, the CDR3 is TGTGCCACCTCCTTGGGGGGAGGCACTGAAGCTTTCTTT. Protein: CATSLGGGTEAFF. Looking up the rest from reference TRBV19 and TRBJ1-1 gives the full variable domain: DGGITQSPKYLFRKEGQNVTLSCEQNLNHDAMYWYRQDPGQGLRLIYYSQIVNDFQKGDIAEGYSVSREKKESFPLTVTSAQKNPTAFYLCATSLGGGTEAFFGQGTRLTVV.

This clonotype occurred a few times. The chain carries TRBV28 and TRBJ2-7; TRBD1 matches at 7 bases. The CDR3 length is 16 residues. V lost 4 bases to trimming and J lost 3 bases; unmatched junction nucleotides: 12. Germline lookup yields CDR1 MDHEN and CDR2 SYDVKM. CDR3 amino acids: CASSSLQHTGDYEQYF. The DNA of the CDR3 is TGTGCCAGCAGTTCTCTTCAACATACAGGGGACTACGAGCAGTACTTC.

The V gene is TRBV24-1, the J gene TRBJ1-5, with D uncertain. This CDR3 spans 13 amino acids. Trimming removed 2 bases at V and 15 bases at J, with 16 bases between. CDR1 is KGHDR, CDR2 SFDVKD, per germline. This CDR3 is CATSDSNMNGRHF. CDR3 DNA: TGTGCCACCAGTGATTCCAACATGAACGGGCGGCATTTT.

This clonotype was seen a handful of times. This chain connects TRBV20-1 to TRBJ2-7; 9 bases match TRBD1. Germline values: CDR1 DFQATT, CDR2 SNEGSKA (reference sequence). J gave up 4 bases and V 0 bases, and 7 bases lay outside the gene matches. The length of the CDR3 is 15 residues. This CDR3 reads CSARDTRDRAYEQYF. DNA for the CDR3: TGCAGTGCTAGAGATACCCGGGACAGGGCATACGAGCAGTACTTC.

This chain connects TRBV5-1 to TRBJ2-4; TRBD1 matches at 10 bases. The CDR3 length is 19 residues. The germline V gene encodes CDR1 SGHRS and CDR2 YFSETQ. V gave up 2 bases and J gave up 1 base; unmatched junction bases: 12. The CDR3 sequence: CASSFRPGTGAGAKNIQYF. In nucleotides, the CDR3 is TGCGCCAGCAGCTTTCGTCCCGGGACAGGGGCCGGGGCCAAAAACATTCAGTACTTC.

This clonotype was detected a few times. The rearrangement joins TRBV6-1 to TRBJ2-5, with D possibly being TRBD2 (6 bases). Trimming took 2 bases from V and 7 from J, leaving 17 bases between them. This CDR3 comprises 15 residues. Germline-derived CDR1 and CDR2 are MNHNS and SASEGT. CDR3 nucleotides: TGTGCCAGCAGTGAATCGGTAGGGCGGGGAGGGACCCAGTACTTC. Translating gives CASSESVGRGGTQYF.